The 18 T cell receptor beta chains presented below share a single source sample, sequenced in a study of blood T cell repertoires in COVID-19. Sequencing used immunoSEQ multiplex PCR; TCRdb keeps in-frame clones, though not all of them. Of under 85,000 clones listed, around four fifths are singletons. The sample consisted of peripheral blood. The receptor set was obtained from a human donor in a cohort sampled during active COVID-19.

The genes are TRBV19 and TRBJ1-1; no firm D call. V lost 4 bases and J lost 8, with 17 bases in between. Germline lookup yields CDR1 LNHDA and CDR2 SQIVND (reference sequence). The CDR3 runs to 14 residues. Written as DNA, the CDR3 is TGTGCCAGTAGTACCCCCTATAGAGGAGGAGAAGCTTTCTTT. Its protein product is CASSTPYRGGEAFF.

The chain couples TRBV27 to TRBJ1-1; D is unclear. The germline V gene encodes CDR1 MNHEY and CDR2 SMNVEV (reference sequence). V shed 5 bases and J shed 2 bases, with 18 bases lying between them. The CDR3 loop spans 16 amino acids. The CDR3, as DNA: TGTGCCAGCAGTCCGACCCGAGGAGCTTTAAACACTGAAGCTTTCTTT. Translation gives CASSPTRGALNTEAFF.

V gene TRBV19 combines with J gene TRBJ2-3; D is perhaps TRBD1 (6 bases). The CDR3 extends over 16 amino acids. Germline V gene lookup returns CDR1 LNHDA and CDR2 SQIVND (reference sequence). Trimming shortened V by 4 bases and J by 0 bases, and 14 bases separated the two germline ends. The CDR3 region has the DNA TGTGCCAGTAGTACATACCTCGGACAGAGCACAGATACGCAGTATTTT. Encoded protein: CASSTYLGQSTDTQYF.

In its sample, this clone was seen a few times. This chain uses TRBV9 with TRBJ2-5, with D possibly being TRBD2 (6 bases). Per the germline V gene, CDR1 is SGDLS and CDR2 is YYNGEE. V gave up 0 bases and J gave up 2 bases, with 8 bases separating them. The CDR3 sequence is 14 residues long. The CDR3 is CASSVGLAQETQYF. As DNA, the CDR3 is TGTGCCAGCAGCGTAGGTCTAGCGCAAGAGACCCAGTACTTC.

The rearrangement uses TRBV6-6 and TRBJ1-5; maybe TRBD1 (5 bases). V was trimmed by 5 bases and J by 7 bases, leaving 9 bases between them. This CDR3 contains 12 residues. Germline assignment: CDR1 MNHNY and CDR2 SVGAGI (reference sequence). The CDR3 sequence is CASSNQGQPQHF. CDR3 coding DNA: TGTGCCAGCAGTAATCAGGGCCAGCCCCAGCATTTT.

This chain uses TRBV5-1 with TRBJ2-2; TRBD2 agrees at 14 bases. Germline V gives CDR1 SGHRS, CDR2 YFSETQ. Unmatched junction bases numbered 5, after V lost 4 bases and J lost 0 bases. This CDR3 has 18 residues. The CDR3 nucleotides are TGCGCCAGCAGCCCACCGGGACTAGCGGGGGCGAACACCGGGGAGCTGTTTTTT. Its protein product is CASSPPGLAGANTGELFF.

The rearrangement joins TRBV19 to TRBJ2-3, with D possibly being TRBD2 (5 bases). The V end was cut by 6 bases, the J end by 4 bases, with 14 bases between. Germline V gene sequence: CDR1 LNHDA, CDR2 SQIVND (reference sequence). There are 14 residues in the CDR3. In DNA form, the CDR3 reads TGTGCCAGTAGACGGGGTGCCCACTCAGATACGCAGTATTTT. As protein: CASRRGAHSDTQYF.

This clone has only one observation. V gene TRBV30 combines with J gene TRBJ1-1; D remains unclear. CDR1 GTSNPN and CDR2 SVGIG come from the germline V gene (reference sequence). The V gene lost 1 base and the J gene lost 11 bases, with 17 bases spanning the gap. This CDR3 region has 13 residues. CDR3 sequence (DNA): TGTGCCTGGAGTGAGGAGGTACCAAGGAGGGCTTTCTTT. Protein sequence: CAWSEEVPRRAFF.

The chain is built from TRBV29-1 and TRBJ1-1; D gene unclear. Germline V gene data show CDR1 as SQVTM and CDR2 as ANQGSEA. This CDR3 has 14 residues. The V end was cut by 7 bases, the J end by 4 bases, with 19 bases between. The CDR3 protein is CSGTRVIVGTEAFF. In nucleotides, the CDR3 is TGCAGCGGAACGCGGGTTATTGTAGGCACTGAAGCTTTCTTT.

The chain couples TRBV28 to TRBJ2-2; possibly TRBD1 for D (5 bases). Germline CDR1 and CDR2: MDHEN and SYDVKM. V lost 3 bases to trimming and J lost 4 bases, with 27 bases between them. The length of the CDR3 is 20 residues. The CDR3 coding sequence is TGTGCCAGCAGTTTTTTGAAAATGACAGTTGTGGGTTCGGGCACCGGGGAGCTGTTTTTT. Its protein product is CASSFLKMTVVGSGTGELFF.

V is TRBV5-6 and J is TRBJ1-2; TRBD1 aligns across 8 bases. Germline trimming cut 1 base from V and 7 bases from J; bases unmatched to any gene: 3. The CDR3 length is 13 residues. The germline V gene has CDR1 SGHDT and CDR2 YYEEEE. CDR3 bases: TGTGCCAGCAGCTTGACAGGGGGTGGTGGCTACACCTTC. This encodes CASSLTGGGGYTF.

The J gene is TRBJ1-5, the V gene TRBV4-3, with TRBD1 matching over 7 bases. Trimming at V came to 1 base and at J to 4 bases, leaving 4 bases not matched to a gene. There are 15 residues in the CDR3. The germline gives CDR1 LGHNA, CDR2 YSLEER. CDR3 loop: CASSQGTGWNQPQHF. Written as DNA, the CDR3 is TGCGCCAGCAGCCAAGGGACAGGATGGAATCAGCCCCAGCATTTT.

This chain uses TRBV7-8 with TRBJ2-1; possibly TRBD1 for D (5 bases). Germline assignment: CDR1 SGHVS and CDR2 FQNEAQ. The CDR3 runs 15 residues. V lost 6 bases to trimming and J lost 2 bases, with 14 bases between them. This chain's CDR3 is CASRLQGGTYNEQFF. CDR3 sequence (DNA): TGTGCCAGCAGACTTCAGGGTGGCACCTACAATGAGCAGTTCTTC.

The genes are TRBV18 and TRBJ2-7; TRBD1 agrees at 7 bases. CDR1 and CDR2 from the germline V gene are KGHSH and LQKENI. Germline trimming cut 4 bases from V and 3 bases from J; bases unmatched to any gene: 3. The CDR3 is made up of 13 amino acids. CDR3 DNA sequence: TGTGCCAGCTCACAAACAGGGGACTACGAGCAGTACTTC. Translating gives CASSQTGDYEQYF. Based on the CDR3 plus reference TRBV18 and TRBJ2-7, the full variable domain is NAGVMQNPRHLVRRRGQEARLRCSPMKGHSHVYWYRQLPEEGLKFMVYLQKENIIDESGMPKERFSAEFPKEGPSILRIQQVVRGDSAAYFCASSQTGDYEQYFGPGTRLTVT.

The chain joins TRBV4-1 to TRBJ2-4; 8 positions match TRBD2. The germline V gene encodes CDR1 MGHRA and CDR2 YSYEKL. Trimming cost V 3 bases and J 1 base; bases outside gene matches: 5. The CDR3 is 16 amino acids. This chain's CDR3 is CASSQSGGRAKNIQYF. CDR3 nucleotide sequence: TGCGCCAGCAGCCAGAGCGGGGGTCGGGCCAAAAACATTCAGTACTTC.

The chain carries TRBV25-1 and TRBJ2-3; 10 nucleotides align to TRBD2. V lost 3 bases to trimming and J lost 2 bases; unmatched junction nucleotides: 11. Germline CDR1 reads MGHDK; CDR2 reads SYGVNS. CDR3 length: 18 amino acids. CDR3 sequence reads: CASSDQAGAGGNTDTQYF. The CDR3 bases are TGTGCCAGCAGTGACCAGGCGGGAGCGGGGGGGAACACAGATACGCAGTATTTT. The variable domain in full, completed from reference TRBV25-1 and TRBJ2-3, reads EADIYQTPRYLVIGTGKKITLECSQTMGHDKMYWYQQDPGMELHLIHYSYGVNSTEKGDLSSESTVSRIRTEHFPLTLESARPSHTSQYLCASSDQAGAGGNTDTQYFGPGTRLTVL.

The chain links TRBV15 to TRBJ2-3, with TRBD2 identical over 13 bases. CDR3 length equals 16 residues. Losses at the gene ends were 0 bases for V and 6 bases for J; bases not matched to a gene: 3. CDR1 is LNHNV, CDR2 YYDKDF, per germline (reference sequence). The CDR3 here is CATSRETSGGVDTQYF. In DNA form, the CDR3 reads TGTGCCACCAGCAGAGAAACTAGCGGGGGGGTGGATACGCAGTATTTT.

This clone was observed once. The genes are TRBV7-3 and TRBJ1-6; D ambiguous. The CDR3 runs to 14 residues. V lost 5 bases and J 5 bases, leaving 10 bases between the germline ends. Per germline, CDR1 SGHTA and CDR2 FQGTGA. The CDR3 reads CASSVGGNNSPLHF. CDR3 bases: TGTGCCAGCAGCGTGGGAGGGAATAATTCACCCCTCCACTTT.